This T cell receptor (beta chain) was documented in a study of T cell responses to AZD1222 COVID-19 vaccine. Study-level points and caveats: Donor demographics were predominantly white British with a female majority; clonal diversity may be underestimated. Spike-specific TCR breadth and depth went up after people got two AZD1222 doses. Repertoire collection took place solely once the T cell response had peaked.

The method was immunoSEQ multiplex PCR; TCRdb's version includes in-frame clones alone and lacks a portion of them. The top ten hold around 1.6% of the sample, which has 96,000 or so clones, nearly 90% seen once. As regards this clone: Antigen unknown.

The V end was cut by 1 base, the J end by 5 bases, with 12 bases between. This CDR3 spans 15 amino acids. Germline lookup yields CDR1 SGHTA and CDR2 FQGNSA. Sequenced here: peripheral blood, sampled on day 0 of AZD1222 vaccination. This clonotype was obtained from an adult in good health. The rearrangement uses TRBV7-2 and TRBJ1-5; D not certain. The CDR3 region has the DNA TGTGCCAGCAGCTTAGGGGGTATAGGGCATCAGCCCCAGCATTTT. Translated, it gives CASSLGGIGHQPQHF.